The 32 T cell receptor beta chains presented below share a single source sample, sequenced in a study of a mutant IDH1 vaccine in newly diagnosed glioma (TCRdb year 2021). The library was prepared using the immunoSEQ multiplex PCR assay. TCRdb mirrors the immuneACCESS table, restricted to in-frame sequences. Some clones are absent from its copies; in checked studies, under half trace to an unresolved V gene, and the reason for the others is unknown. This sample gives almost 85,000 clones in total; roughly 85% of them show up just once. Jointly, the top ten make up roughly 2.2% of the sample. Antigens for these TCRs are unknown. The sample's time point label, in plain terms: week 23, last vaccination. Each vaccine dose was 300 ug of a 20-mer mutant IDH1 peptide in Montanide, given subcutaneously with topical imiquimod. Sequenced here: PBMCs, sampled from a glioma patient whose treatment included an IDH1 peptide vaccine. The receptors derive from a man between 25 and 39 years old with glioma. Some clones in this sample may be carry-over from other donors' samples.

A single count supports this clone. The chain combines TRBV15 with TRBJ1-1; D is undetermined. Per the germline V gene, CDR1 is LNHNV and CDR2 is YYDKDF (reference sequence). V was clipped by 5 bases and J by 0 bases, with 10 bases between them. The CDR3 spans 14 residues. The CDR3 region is CATSSWALNTEAFF. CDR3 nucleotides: TGTGCCACCAGCTCATGGGCCCTGAACACTGAAGCTTTCTTT. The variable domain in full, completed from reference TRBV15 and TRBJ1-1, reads DAMVIQNPRYQVTQFGKPVTLSCSQTLNHNVMYWYQQKSSQAPKLLFHYYDKDFNNEADTPDNFQSRRPNTSFCFLDIRSPGLGDTAMYLCATSSWALNTEAFFGQGTRLTVV.

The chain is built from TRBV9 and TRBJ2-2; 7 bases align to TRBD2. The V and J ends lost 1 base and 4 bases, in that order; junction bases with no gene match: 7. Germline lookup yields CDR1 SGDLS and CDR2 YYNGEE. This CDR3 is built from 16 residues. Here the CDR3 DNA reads TGTGCCAGCAGCGTATTTGCGGGAGTGGGCACCGGGGAGCTGTTTTTT. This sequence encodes CASSVFAGVGTGELFF.

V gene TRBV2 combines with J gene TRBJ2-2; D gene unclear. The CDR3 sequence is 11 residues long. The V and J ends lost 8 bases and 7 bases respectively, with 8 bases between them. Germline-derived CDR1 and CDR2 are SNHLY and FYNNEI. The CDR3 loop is CASGRNGELFF. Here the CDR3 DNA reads TGTGCCAGCGGTCGGAACGGGGAGCTGTTTTTT.

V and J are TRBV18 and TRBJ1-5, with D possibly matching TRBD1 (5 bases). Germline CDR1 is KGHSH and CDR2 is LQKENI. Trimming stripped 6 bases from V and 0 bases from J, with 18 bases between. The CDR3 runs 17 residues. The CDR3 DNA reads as TGTGCCAGCTCCCTGCAGGGACCCGGGAGTAGCAATCAGCCCCAGCATTTT. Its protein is CASSLQGPGSSNQPQHF.

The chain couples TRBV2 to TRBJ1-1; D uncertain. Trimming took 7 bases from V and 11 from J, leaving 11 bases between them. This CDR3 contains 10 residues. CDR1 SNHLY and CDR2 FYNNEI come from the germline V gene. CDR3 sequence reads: CASILRMAFF. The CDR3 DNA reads TGTGCCAGCATTTTAAGGATGGCTTTCTTT.

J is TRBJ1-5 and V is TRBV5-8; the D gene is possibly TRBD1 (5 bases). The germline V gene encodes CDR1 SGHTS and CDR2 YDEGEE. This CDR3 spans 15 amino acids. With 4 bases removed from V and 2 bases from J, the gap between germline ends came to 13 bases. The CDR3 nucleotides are TGTGCCAGCAGCATCCGGGACGTCCGCAATCAGCCCCAGCATTTT. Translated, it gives CASSIRDVRNQPQHF.

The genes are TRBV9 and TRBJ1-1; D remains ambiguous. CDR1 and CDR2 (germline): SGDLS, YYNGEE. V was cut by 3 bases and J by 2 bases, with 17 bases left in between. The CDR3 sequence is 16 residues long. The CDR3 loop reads CASSEAVEGGNTEAFF. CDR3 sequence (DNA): TGTGCCAGCAGCGAGGCGGTTGAGGGTGGAAACACTGAAGCTTTCTTT. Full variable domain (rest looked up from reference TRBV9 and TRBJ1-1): DSGVTQTPKHLITATGQRVTLRCSPRSGDLSVYWYQQSLDQGLQFLIQYYNGEERAKGNILERFSAQQFPDLHSELNLSSLELGDSALYFCASSEAVEGGNTEAFFGQGTRLTVV.

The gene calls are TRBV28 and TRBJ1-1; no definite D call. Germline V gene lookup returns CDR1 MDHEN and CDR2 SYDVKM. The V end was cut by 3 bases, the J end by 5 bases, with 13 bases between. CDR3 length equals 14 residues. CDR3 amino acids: CASSFQIPGTEAFF. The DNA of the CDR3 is TGTGCCAGCAGTTTTCAAATTCCGGGTACTGAAGCTTTCTTT.

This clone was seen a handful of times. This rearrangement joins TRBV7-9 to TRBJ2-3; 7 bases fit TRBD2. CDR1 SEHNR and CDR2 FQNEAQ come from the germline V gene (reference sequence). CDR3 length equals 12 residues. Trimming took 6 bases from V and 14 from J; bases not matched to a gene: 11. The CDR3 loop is CASRPLARQVYF. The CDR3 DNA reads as TGTGCCAGCAGACCACTAGCGCGCCAGGTGTATTTT.

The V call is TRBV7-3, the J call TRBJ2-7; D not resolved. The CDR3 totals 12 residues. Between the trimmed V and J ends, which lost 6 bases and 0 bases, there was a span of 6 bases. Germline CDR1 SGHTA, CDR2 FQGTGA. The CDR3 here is CASRVDSYEQYF. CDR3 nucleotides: TGTGCCAGCAGGGTTGACTCCTACGAGCAGTACTTC.

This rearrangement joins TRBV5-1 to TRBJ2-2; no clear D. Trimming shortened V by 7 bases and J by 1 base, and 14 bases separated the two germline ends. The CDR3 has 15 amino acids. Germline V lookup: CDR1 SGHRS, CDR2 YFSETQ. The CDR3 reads CASLPQPGNTGELFF. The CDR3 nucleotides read TGCGCCAGCCTCCCCCAGCCAGGGAACACCGGGGAGCTGTTTTTT.

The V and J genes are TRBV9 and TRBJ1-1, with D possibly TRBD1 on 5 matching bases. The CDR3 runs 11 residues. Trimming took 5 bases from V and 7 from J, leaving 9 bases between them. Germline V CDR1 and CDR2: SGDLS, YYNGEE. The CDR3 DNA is TGTGCCAGCAGGCCGGGACTTGAAGCTTTCTTT. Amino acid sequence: CASRPGLEAFF.

CDR3 sequence reads: CASNYDIGVANEQYF. Written as DNA, the CDR3 is TGTGCCAGCAATTATGACATCGGAGTGGCTAACGAGCAGTACTTC. This chain uses TRBV2 with TRBJ2-7; D is ambiguous. Germline values: CDR1 SNHLY, CDR2 FYNNEI. The CDR3 contains 15 residues. V lost 7 bases to trimming and J lost 5 bases, with 21 bases between them.

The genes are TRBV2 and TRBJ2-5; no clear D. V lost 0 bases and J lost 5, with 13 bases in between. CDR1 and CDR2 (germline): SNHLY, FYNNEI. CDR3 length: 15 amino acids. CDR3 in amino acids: CASSEAQALVETQYF. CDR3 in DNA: TGTGCCAGCAGTGAAGCTCAGGCCCTAGTGGAGACCCAGTACTTC.

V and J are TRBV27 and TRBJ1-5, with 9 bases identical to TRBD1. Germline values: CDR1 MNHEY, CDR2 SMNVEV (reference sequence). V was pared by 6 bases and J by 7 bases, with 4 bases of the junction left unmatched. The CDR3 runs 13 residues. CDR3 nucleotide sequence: TGTGCCAGCAGACGACAGGGGGACCAGCCCCAGCATTTT. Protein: CASRRQGDQPQHF.

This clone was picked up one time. CDR3 region: CASRTRLAGTDTQYF. CDR3 sequence (DNA): TGTGCCAGCAGGACCAGACTAGCGGGCACAGATACGCAGTATTTT. The V call is TRBV2, the J call TRBJ2-3; 9 bases align to TRBD2. This CDR3 contains 15 residues. Germline CDR1 SNHLY, CDR2 FYNNEI. Germline trimming cut 6 bases from V and 1 base from J; bases unmatched to any gene: 5.

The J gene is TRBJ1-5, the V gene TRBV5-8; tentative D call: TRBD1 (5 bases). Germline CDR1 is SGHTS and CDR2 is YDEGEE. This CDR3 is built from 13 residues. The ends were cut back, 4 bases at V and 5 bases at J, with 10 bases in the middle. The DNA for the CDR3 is TGTGCCAGCAGCCCGGGGCGCGATCAGCCCCAGCATTTT. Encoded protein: CASSPGRDQPQHF. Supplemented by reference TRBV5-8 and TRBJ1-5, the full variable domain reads EAGVTQSPTHLIKTRGQQATLRCSPISGHTSVYWYQQALGLGLQFLLWYDEGEERNRGNFPPRFSGRQFPNYSSELNVNALELEDSALYLCASSPGRDQPQHFGDGTRLSIL.

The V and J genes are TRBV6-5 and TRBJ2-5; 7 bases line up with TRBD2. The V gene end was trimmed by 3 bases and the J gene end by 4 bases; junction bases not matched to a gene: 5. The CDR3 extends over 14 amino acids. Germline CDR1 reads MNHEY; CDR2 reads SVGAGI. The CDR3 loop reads CASSYGLAAETQYF. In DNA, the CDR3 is TGTGCCAGCAGTTATGGGCTAGCGGCAGAGACCCAGTACTTC.

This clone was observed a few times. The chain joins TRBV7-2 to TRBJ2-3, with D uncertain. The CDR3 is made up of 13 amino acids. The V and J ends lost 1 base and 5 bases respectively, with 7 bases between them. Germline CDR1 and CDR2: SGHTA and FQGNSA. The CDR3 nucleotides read TGTGCCAGCAGCTTAGTTGCTAGAGATACGCAGTATTTT. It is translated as CASSLVARDTQYF.

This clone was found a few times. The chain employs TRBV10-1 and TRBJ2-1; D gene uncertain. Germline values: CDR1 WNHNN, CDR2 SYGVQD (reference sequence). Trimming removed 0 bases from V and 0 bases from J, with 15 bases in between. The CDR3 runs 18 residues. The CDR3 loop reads CASSESLQTDSSYNEQFF. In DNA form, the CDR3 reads TGCGCCAGCAGTGAGTCCCTGCAGACCGATAGCTCCTACAATGAGCAGTTCTTC.

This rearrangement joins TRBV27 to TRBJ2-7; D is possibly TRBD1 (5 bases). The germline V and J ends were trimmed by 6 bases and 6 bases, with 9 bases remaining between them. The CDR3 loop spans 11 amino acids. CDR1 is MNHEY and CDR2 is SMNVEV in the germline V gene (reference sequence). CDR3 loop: CASRNRGEQYF. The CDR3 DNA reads TGTGCCAGCAGGAATAGGGGCGAGCAGTACTTC.

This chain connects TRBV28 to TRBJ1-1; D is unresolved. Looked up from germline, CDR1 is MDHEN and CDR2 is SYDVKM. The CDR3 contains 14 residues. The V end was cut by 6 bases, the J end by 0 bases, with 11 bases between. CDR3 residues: CASRTQVLNTEAFF. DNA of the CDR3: TGTGCCAGCAGAACCCAGGTTTTGAACACTGAAGCTTTCTTT.

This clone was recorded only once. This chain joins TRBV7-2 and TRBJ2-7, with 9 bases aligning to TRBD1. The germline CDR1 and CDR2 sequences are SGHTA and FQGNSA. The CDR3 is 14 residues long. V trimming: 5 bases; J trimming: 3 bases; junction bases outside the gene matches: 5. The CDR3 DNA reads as TGTGCCAGCAGCCGACCGGGACAGGGCTACGAGCAGTACTTC. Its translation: CASSRPGQGYEQYF.

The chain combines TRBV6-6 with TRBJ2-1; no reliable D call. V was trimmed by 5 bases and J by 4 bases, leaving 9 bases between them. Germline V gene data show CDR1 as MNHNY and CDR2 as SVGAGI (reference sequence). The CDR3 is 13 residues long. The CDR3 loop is CASSQLPYNEQFF. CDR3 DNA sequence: TGTGCCAGCAGTCAACTCCCATACAATGAGCAGTTCTTC.

The CDR3 nucleotides are TGTGCCAGCAGTCAAGGGGGCGATGGCTACACCTTC. The encoded protein is CASSQGGDGYTF. V usage is TRBV2 and J usage is TRBJ1-2; 7 nucleotides match TRBD1. CDR1 and CDR2 (germline): SNHLY, FYNNEI. The CDR3 covers 12 residues. Unmatched junction bases numbered 3, after V lost 5 bases and J lost 6 bases.

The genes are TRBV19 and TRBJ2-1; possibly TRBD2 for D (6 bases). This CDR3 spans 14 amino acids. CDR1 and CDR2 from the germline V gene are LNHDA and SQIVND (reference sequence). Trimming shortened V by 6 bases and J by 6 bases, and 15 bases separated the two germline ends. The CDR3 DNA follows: TGTGCCAGTAGGTCGTCAGTTAGCGGCAATGAGCAGTTCTTC. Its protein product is CASRSSVSGNEQFF.

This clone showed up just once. CDR3 in DNA: TGTGCCAGCAGCTCAGGGTTCATGGGCAATCAGCCCCAGCATTTT. Protein: CASSSGFMGNQPQHF. The V call is TRBV28, the J call TRBJ1-5; D may be TRBD1 (5 bases). Trimming left V 6 bases short and J 2 bases short, with 14 bases between. This CDR3 comprises 15 residues. CDR1 MDHEN and CDR2 SYDVKM come from the germline V gene.

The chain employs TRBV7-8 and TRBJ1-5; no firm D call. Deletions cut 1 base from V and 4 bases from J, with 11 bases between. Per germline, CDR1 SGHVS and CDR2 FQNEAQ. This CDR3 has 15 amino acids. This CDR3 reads CASSLGSNPNQPQHF. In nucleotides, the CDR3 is TGTGCCAGCAGCTTAGGGTCGAACCCAAATCAGCCCCAGCATTTT.

This CDR3 reads CASSVYFRGPEAFF. The CDR3 nucleotides read TGTGCCAGCAGTGTGTATTTTAGGGGACCTGAAGCTTTCTTT. V gene TRBV27 combines with J gene TRBJ1-1; weak D call: TRBD1 (5 bases). Germline-derived CDR1 and CDR2 are MNHEY and SMNVEV (reference sequence). The CDR3 contains 14 residues. Trimming removed 5 bases at V and 6 bases at J, with 16 bases between.

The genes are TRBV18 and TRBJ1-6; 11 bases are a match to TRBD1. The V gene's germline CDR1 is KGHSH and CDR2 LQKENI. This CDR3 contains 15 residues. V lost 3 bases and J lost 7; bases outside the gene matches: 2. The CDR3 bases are TGTGCCAGCTCACCCGGGACAGGGGGGAATTCACCCCTCCACTTT. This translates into CASSPGTGGNSPLHF.

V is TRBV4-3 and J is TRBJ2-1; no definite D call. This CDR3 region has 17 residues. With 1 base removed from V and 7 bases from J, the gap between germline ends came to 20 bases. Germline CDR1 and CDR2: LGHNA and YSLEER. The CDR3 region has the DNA TGCGCCAGCAGCCAAGCCCCGAGCAGCCCCTCCCTAAATGAGCAGTTCTTC. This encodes CASSQAPSSPSLNEQFF.

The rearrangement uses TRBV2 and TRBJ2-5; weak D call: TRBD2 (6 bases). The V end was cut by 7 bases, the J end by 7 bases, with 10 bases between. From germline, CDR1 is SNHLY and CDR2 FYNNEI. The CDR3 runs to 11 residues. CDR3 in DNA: TGTGCCAGCAAGCAGGGAGGGACCCAGTACTTC. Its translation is CASKQGGTQYF.